This T cell receptor beta chain was captured by sequencing in a study of tumor-infiltrating lymphocytes in localized non-small cell lung cancer. The CDR3 has 15 amino acids. Germline V gives CDR1 SGHDT, CDR2 YYEEEE. Trimming removed 2 bases at V and 5 bases at J, with 14 bases between. Produced via immunoSEQ multiplex PCR; TCRdb's table is partial and in-frame only. The sample has 15,000 to 20,000 clones; about three quarters are singletons. Material for sequencing was lung tumor tissue. The genes are TRBV5-6 and TRBJ2-4, with D perhaps matching TRBD2 (7 bases). The TCR sequence derives from a human donor with non-small cell lung cancer. The CDR3 spells CASSFNGGLQNIQYF. The CDR3 bases are TGTGCCAGCAGCTTTAACGGGGGGCTCCAAAACATTCAGTACTTC.